This T cell receptor (beta chain) was found in a study of T-cell reconstitution after alpha-beta-depleted transplantation in children. Whole-study findings and limits: One year post-transplant, T-cell counts and diversity were largely derived from T cells produced anew. It was surviving recipient T cells and thymic progenitors that gave some patients high TCRbeta diversity at day 60.

The TCRbeta library incorporated unique molecular identifiers. TCRdb redid the calling of the PCR reads with MiXCR, one entry per CDR3 protein. The sample holds about 300,000 distinct CDR3 sequences, around 10% seen once. Many counts were recorded for this clonotype. Its antigen is unidentified. Compared with germline, one end of the junction differs, possibly owing to a read error. CDR1 MDHEN and CDR2 SYDVKM come from the germline V gene. The CDR3 runs 11 residues. The TCR comes from a boy younger than two with acute myeloid leukemia, due to receive a stem cell transplant. Sequences were derived from PBMCs, sampled before TCRalphabeta/CD19-depleted stem cell transplant. The chain is built from TRBV28 and TRBJ2-7; a weak D match, TRBD2 (6 bases). The CDR3 sequence: CASSHPRGMDF. In nucleotides, the CDR3 is TGTGCCAGCAGTCACCCGCGGGGCATGGACTTC.